This T cell receptor (beta chain) was sequenced in a study of HIV-infected patients and healthy controls. Study-wide results and caveats: Untreated HIV+ repertoires had roughly threefold fewer distinct CDR3s and lower Shannon diversity than healthy controls. Significant mean usage differences between HIV-infected patients and controls involved eight alpha and eight beta V genes. The diversity differences were not explained by slight age and sex differences between study cohorts.

Whole blood was used without fractionation, so all unsorted peripheral T cells were included. Around 530 ng RNA was reverse transcribed with alpha and beta constant-region primers. Separate chain-specific third strand synthesis with multiplexing indices produced the alpha and beta libraries. Each molecule carried a 12-nucleotide identifier made of two joined random hexamers added before amplification. MiXCR, run by TCRdb on the 5' RACE reads, gives a single entry per CDR3 protein. The data hold 15,000 to 20,000 distinct CDR3 sequences, with roughly 9.1% observed a single time. The table lists this clonotype with many counts. Its antigen is currently unknown. CDR1 and CDR2 from the germline V gene are SQVTM and ANQGSEA. The CDR3 consists of 14 residues. V dropped 4 bases and J dropped 1 base, with 13 bases sitting between them.

This clonotype originated in an adult in good health. The chain is built from TRBV29-1 and TRBJ2-5; D tentatively fits TRBD1 or TRBD2 (5 bases each). Sequencing was performed on blood. This chain's CDR3 is CSVVGHGTQETQYF. CDR3 nucleotide sequence: TGCAGCGTTGTTGGGCATGGGACCCAAGAGACCCAGTACTTC.